This T cell receptor (beta chain) was found in a study of human thymus T cells. Study-level results: Usage of V and J genes appeared biased in thymic and blood repertoires.

A word on this clone: Its target is unknown.

Sequencing was performed with immunoSEQ multiplex PCR; in TCRdb, only in-frame clones are kept and a portion is missing. The sample records approximately 49,000 clones, approximately 95% being singletons. CDR3 length: 14 amino acids. Unmatched junction bases numbered 13, after V lost 7 bases and J lost 9 bases. Germline assignment: CDR1 SGDLS and CDR2 YYNGEE. Donor material was obtained from healthy Finnish infants undergoing corrective surgery for congenital heart defects. An approximately 0.45-1 mL peripheral blood aliquot was taken intraoperatively from four of eight donors. Genomic DNA was extracted from every available blood leukocyte.

The sequenced sample was blood. The source is a girl under three years old with a congenital heart defect but otherwise immunologically healthy. The chain combines TRBV9 with TRBJ2-5; TRBD2 matches 9 bases. Written as DNA, the CDR3 is TGTGCCAGCGGCGGGAGGGCCCAAGGCGGGGCCCAGTACTTC. This gives the protein CASGGRAQGGAQYF.